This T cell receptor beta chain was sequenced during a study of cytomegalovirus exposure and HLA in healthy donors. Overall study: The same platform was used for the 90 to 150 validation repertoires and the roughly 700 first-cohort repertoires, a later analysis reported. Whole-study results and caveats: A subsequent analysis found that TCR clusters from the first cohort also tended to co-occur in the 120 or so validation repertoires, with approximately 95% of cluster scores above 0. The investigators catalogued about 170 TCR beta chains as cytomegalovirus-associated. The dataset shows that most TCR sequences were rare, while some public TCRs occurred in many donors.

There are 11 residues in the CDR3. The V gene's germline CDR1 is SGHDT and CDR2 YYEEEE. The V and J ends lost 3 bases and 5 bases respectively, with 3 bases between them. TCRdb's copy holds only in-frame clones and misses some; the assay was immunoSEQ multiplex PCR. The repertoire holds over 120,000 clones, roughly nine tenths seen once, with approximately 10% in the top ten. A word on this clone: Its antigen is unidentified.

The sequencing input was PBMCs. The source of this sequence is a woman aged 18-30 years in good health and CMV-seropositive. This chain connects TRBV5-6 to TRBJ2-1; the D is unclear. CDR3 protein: CASSSDNEQFF. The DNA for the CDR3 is TGTGCCAGCAGCTCAGACAATGAGCAGTTCTTC.